Below, one T cell receptor (beta chain) is given with its context. Its antigen is unidentified. The sample comes from a study of T-cell reconstitution after alpha-beta-depleted transplantation in children. Unique molecular identifiers featured in how the TCRbeta library was prepared. TCRdb ran MiXCR on the PCR reads and lists one entry per CDR3 protein. The sample records over 150,000 distinct CDR3 sequences, roughly 6.5% being singletons. General study points: T-cell numbers and diversity one year post-transplant derived largely from freshly generated T cells. Surviving recipient T cells and thymic progenitors produced the high day-60 TCRbeta diversity seen in some patients. Expanded graft clones numbering several hundred reportedly gave rise to alpha-beta T cells about two months after transplant.

Germline lookup yields CDR1 SEHNR and CDR2 FQNEAQ (reference sequence). The V gene lost 5 bases and the J gene lost 3 bases, with 12 bases spanning the gap. The CDR3 sequence is 14 residues long. The receptor comes from a girl less than two years old with combined immunodeficiency, due to receive a stem cell transplant. This rearrangement joins TRBV7-9 to TRBJ2-3; the D gene is possibly TRBD1 (6 bases). Source: PBMCs, taken before TCRalphabeta/CD19-depleted stem cell transplant. CDR3 sequence: CASSLTRGTDTQYF. DNA for the CDR3: TGTGCCAGCAGCCTAACTAGGGGGACAGATACGCAGTATTTT.